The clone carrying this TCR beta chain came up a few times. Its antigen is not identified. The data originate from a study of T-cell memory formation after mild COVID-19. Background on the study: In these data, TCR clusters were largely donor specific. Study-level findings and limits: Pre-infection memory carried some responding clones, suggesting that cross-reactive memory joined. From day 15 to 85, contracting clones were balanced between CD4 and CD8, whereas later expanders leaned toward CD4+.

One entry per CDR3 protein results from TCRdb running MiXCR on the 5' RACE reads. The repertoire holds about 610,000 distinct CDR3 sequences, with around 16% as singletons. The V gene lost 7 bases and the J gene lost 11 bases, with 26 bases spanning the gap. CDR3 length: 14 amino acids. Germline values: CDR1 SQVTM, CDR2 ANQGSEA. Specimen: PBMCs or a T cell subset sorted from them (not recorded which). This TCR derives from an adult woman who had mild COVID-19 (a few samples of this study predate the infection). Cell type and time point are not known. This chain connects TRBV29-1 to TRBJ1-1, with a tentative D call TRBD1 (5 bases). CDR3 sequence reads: CSAAGSLRGAEAFF. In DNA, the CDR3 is TGCAGCGCTGCTGGGAGTTTACGGGGCGCGGAGGCTTTCTTT.